The 2 T cell receptor beta chains below were found in one sample sequenced in a study of blood T cell repertoires in COVID-19 (dated by TCRdb to 2018 to 2020). The protocol used for the library was the immunoSEQ multiplex PCR assay. TCRdb took this table from immuneACCESS and kept in-frame rearrangements with V and J called. Such tables lack part of the clones; where checked against another copy, unresolved V genes explain under half of the gap, and the rest is unexplained. The sample contains over 150,000 clones, just over 85% of them found a single time. Approximately 7% of the sample is taken by the ten largest. The sequenced sample consisted of peripheral blood. The receptors were sampled from a man aged 50 or older with active or convalescent COVID-19.

J is TRBJ2-6 and V is TRBV15; D is unresolved. V dropped 5 bases and J dropped 19 bases, with 18 bases sitting between them. The CDR3 runs to 12 residues. In germline, CDR1 is LNHNV, CDR2 YYDKDF (reference sequence). CDR3 sequence (DNA): TGTGCCACCAGCCCCCCGATGCAGATGGCAACTTTC. Its translation: CATSPPMQMATF.

The chain carries TRBV6-2 or TRBV6-3 and TRBJ1-6; D is perhaps TRBD1 (6 bases). Germline V gives CDR1 MNHEY, CDR2 SVGEGT. This CDR3 is 15 amino acids long. V was shortened by 5 bases and J by 9 bases, with 17 bases between the two germline ends. The DNA for the CDR3 is TGTGCCAGCAGTCCCCAAGGACAGCAGGCTTCACCCCTCCACTTT. Translation gives CASSPQGQQASPLHF.